Reported below is one TCR beta chain. This clonotype was seen ten or more times. There is no known antigen for this receptor. Per-base qualities were not stored, and no clone one base away is much larger. Taken from the germline V gene, the CDR1 and CDR2 loops are ENHRY and SYGVKD. V lost 3 bases and J lost 10 bases; the stretch between them is 22 bases long. From cysteine to phenylalanine, the CDR3 is 16 amino acids long. Kept here is only the CDR3 DNA, which spans 48 bases and is read in frame from base 1. This entry is derived from a study of T cells in Graves' hyperthyroidism and ophthalmopathy (dated 2019 in TCRdb). Study-wide context: Peripheral blood was sampled at the time of initial diagnosis, prior to any treatment. A discovery cohort of about 95 patients, fewer than 50 with Graves' ophthalmopathy and about 58 with stable Graves' hyperthyroidism, was used to find distinguishing TCR V-J signatures. Prospective prediction of ophthalmopathy was tested in an independent validation cohort consisting of fewer than 20 hyperthyroidism patients and around 16 patients who later progressed to ophthalmopathy. For training and testing, the 100 or so patients in the discovery cohort were randomly divided in a 7:3 ratio. In addition, the study compared T-cell repertoires in thyroid tissue and in blood from over 5 Graves' hyperthyroidism patients. Once sampling was done, hyperthyroidism patients were given methimazole at a starting dose of 30 mg daily, whereas ophthalmopathy patients were given high-dose intravenous methylprednisolone. According to the paper, TCR Vbeta CDR3 sequencing was carried out on roughly 130 peripheral blood samples, which came from 40 to 45 ophthalmopathy, about 75 hyperthyroidism and some 17 progressor patients. Findings and caveats that apply to the study as a whole: In validation, the model predicted progression to ophthalmopathy with around 71% sensitivity and approximately 78% specificity, a median of about 6.7 months before onset. Ophthalmopathy was separated from stable hyperthyroidism by a 13 V-J signature model, with about 86% sensitivity and approximately 84% specificity obtained in cross-validation and 80%/75% obtained in testing. Most expanded thyroid clonotypes (frequency above 0.001) were also detected in blood, a finding suggesting that blood repertoires may reflect thyroid immune responses. No statistical method was used to set the sample size in advance, and investigators knew the group allocation.

TCR beta CDR3 regions were amplified from RNA transcripts. For the first round of RT-PCR on the TCR CDR3, the HTBI primer set was used together with the Qiagen OneStep RT-PCR kit. Libraries were constructed in a second round of multiplex PCR, after which size selection and purification were carried out. Libraries were sequenced paired-end with 100 bp reads on an Illumina HiSeq2000. In the source study's methods: SOAPnuke was used to process the raw data, throwing out any read that contained adapters or uncalled bases, had a mean Phred below 15, or lacked an exact constant-primer or identifier match. High-quality paired reads were merged with COPE v1.2.5, and unique nucleotide sequences were defined as clonotypes. MiTCR v1.1 was used to align clonotypes to the IMGT TRBV, TRBD and TRBJ reference segments. Only V-J combinations with frequency above 0.0001, covering 99.2% of repertoires, were analysed. The TCS score was defined as the ratio of F50 (clonal expansion) to E x V (chaos), calculated using BLOSUM62-based TCRdist between CDR3 peptides within each V-J. Welch's t-statistics and random forest reduced around 510 V-J features to 10 to 15, which were used in a naive Bayes classifier (R e1071). The Morisita-Horn index was used to measure how similar the thyroid and blood repertoires were. TCRdb redid the processing of the public reads, applying fastp at Q25 and MiXCR, and retained in-frame beta chains. Identical CDR3 protein sequences are pooled into one entry, listed with their most common genes and DNA. The V and J calls shown here were made by TCRdb, not taken from the authors' results. In this sample the table shows about 610,000 distinct CDR3 sequences, approximately 14% of which occur a single time. 3.5% to 4.5% of the sample is in the top ten clones.

In the ophthalmopathy patients, disease was moderately to severely active, with a Clinical Activity Score of 3 or more, a NOSPECS grade of 4 or more, and a duration of less than 3 months. Exclusion was applied to patients with uncontrolled infections, other autoimmune diseases, pregnancy or lactation. Diagnoses were based on clinical symptoms, serum thyroxine and TRAb, thyroid ultrasound and orbital computed tomography. PBMCs were isolated from approximately 10 ml of fresh peripheral blood by Ficoll-Paque density gradient centrifugation. Total RNA was extracted with Trizol reagent, and quality was checked on an Agilent 2100 Bioanalyzer.

The V and J segments used are TRBV10-3 and TRBJ2-1, and possibly TRBD2, on 5 matching bases. The sample comprised blood. The source is a woman between 40 and 55 years old with Graves' ophthalmopathy. For the CDR3, the sequence is CAISDSTGVRGWEQFF. In nucleotide form, the sequence is TGTGCCATCAGTGACTCTACTGGGGTACGGGGTTGGGAGCAGTTCTTC.